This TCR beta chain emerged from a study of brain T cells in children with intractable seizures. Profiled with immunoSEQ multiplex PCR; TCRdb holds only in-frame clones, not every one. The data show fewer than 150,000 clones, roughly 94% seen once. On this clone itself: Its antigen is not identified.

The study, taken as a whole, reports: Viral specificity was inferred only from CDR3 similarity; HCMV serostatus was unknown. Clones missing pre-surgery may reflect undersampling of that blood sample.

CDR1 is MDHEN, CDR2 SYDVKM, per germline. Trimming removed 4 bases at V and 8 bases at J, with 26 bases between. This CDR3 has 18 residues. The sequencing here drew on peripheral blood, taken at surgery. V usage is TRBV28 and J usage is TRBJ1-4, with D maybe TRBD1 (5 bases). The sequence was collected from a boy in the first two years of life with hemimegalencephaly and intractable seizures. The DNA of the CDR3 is TGTGCCAGCAGTTCCCTCAACGAACCGGGACCCTTCAGAGAAAAACTGTTTTTT. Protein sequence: CASSSLNEPGPFREKLFF.